The entry below describes one TCR beta chain. The antigen remains unidentified. Produced via immunoSEQ multiplex PCR; TCRdb's table is partial and in-frame only. The sample carries 55,000 to 60,000 clones, 89% recorded once. The data originate from a study of identifying expanded T cells in peripheral blood. General study points: Variance in clone template counts between two-week samples significantly increased with total template count across all healthy donors.

During the collection period, no donor immune events like infections were recorded. The sequence was collected from a person between 18 and 70 years old in good health. Sequenced input: blood.

The CDR3 loop reads CASRPFGIGDYGYTF. Written as DNA, the CDR3 is TGTGCCAGCAGACCATTTGGGATCGGCGACTATGGCTACACCTTC. The chain has TRBV11-2 and TRBJ1-2; no reliable D call. Germline V gene data show CDR1 as SGHAT and CDR2 as FQNNGV. CDR3 length: 15 residues. V was cut by 6 bases and J by 3 bases, with 17 bases left in between. The variable domain in full, with the rest retrieved from reference TRBV11-2 and TRBJ1-2, is EAGVAQSPRYKIIEKRQSVAFWCNPISGHATLYWYQQILGQGPKLLIQFQNNGVVDDSQLPKDRFSAERLKGVDSTLKIQPAKLEDSAVYLCASRPFGIGDYGYTFGSGTRLTVV.